This T cell receptor (beta chain) derives from a study of T cells in Graves' hyperthyroidism and ophthalmopathy. Study-level results: Ophthalmopathy cases were set apart from stable hyperthyroidism by a 13 V-J model. Model predictions of ophthalmopathy came a median 6.5 months before onset. The majority of expanded thyroid clonotypes above 0.001 also appeared in blood.

This clonotype showed up many times. Its antigen is not identified. Authors of the study amplified TCR beta CDR3 regions from RNA transcripts. A first-round RT-PCR of the TCR CDR3 used the HTBI primer set. TCRdb used MiXCR to reprocess the multiplex PCR reads, holding one entry per CDR3 protein. The table lists roughly 570,000 distinct CDR3 sequences, about 45% of them singletons. Uncontrolled infections, other autoimmune diseases, pregnancy or lactation led to exclusion of patients. This receptor was taken from an adult woman with Graves' disease, either hyperthyroidism or ophthalmopathy (not recorded which). Sequences were obtained from peripheral blood or thyroid tissue (not recorded which).

Here the CDR3 reads CASSSPGHLSSYEQYF. DNA for the CDR3: TGTGCCAGCAGTTCGCCGGGACACCTGAGCTCCTACGAGCAGTACTTC. The chain has TRBV6-6 and TRBJ2-7; D possibly corresponds to TRBD1 (6 bases). The CDR3 extends over 16 amino acids. V was pared by 4 bases and J by 0 bases, with 16 bases between. CDR1 is MNHNY, CDR2 SVGAGI, per germline (reference sequence).